Presented here are 7 T cell receptor beta chains from one specimen sequenced in a study of shared clonotypes between healthy human individuals. Assay: immunoSEQ multiplex PCR; the TCRdb copy retains only in-frame clones and omits some. The sample contains 2 million to 3 million clones, under 95% of which appear only once. Sequencing was performed on naive CD4+ T cells from PBMCs. Subset reported: CD45RA+ positively selected. These receptors were obtained from a young man in good health. Some clones in this sample may be carry-over from other donors' samples.

The rearrangement links TRBV5-4 to TRBJ2-3, with a possible D match to TRBD1 (5 bases). With 7 bases removed from V and 1 base from J, the gap between germline ends came to 16 bases. CDR1 is SGHNT and CDR2 is YYREEE in the germline V gene (reference sequence). The CDR3 loop spans 15 amino acids. The DNA of the CDR3 is TGTGCCAGCTCCAGGGCAGGATCCCGCACAGATACGCAGTATTTT. Protein: CASSRAGSRTDTQYF.

This clone is a singleton in its sample. The chain uses TRBV7-9 and TRBJ2-3; D is perhaps TRBD1 (6 bases). Germline CDR1 and CDR2: SEHNR and FQNEAQ (reference sequence). There are 13 residues in the CDR3. The V end was cut by 4 bases, the J end by 3 bases, with 8 bases between. The CDR3, as DNA: TGTGCCAGCAGCTACGGACAGACAGATACGCAGTATTTT. This translates into CASSYGQTDTQYF.

This chain joins TRBV7-8 and TRBJ2-2; D perhaps matches TRBD2 (6 bases). The CDR3 totals 16 residues. Looked up from germline, CDR1 is SGHVS and CDR2 is FQNEAQ. Between the trimmed V and J ends, which lost 3 bases and 2 bases, there was a span of 13 bases. The CDR3 DNA reads TGTGCCAGCAGCTTCGGGACTCGACTAAACACCGGGGAGCTGTTTTTT. Amino acids: CASSFGTRLNTGELFF.

V is TRBV19 and J is TRBJ1-1; tentative D call: TRBD1 (6 bases). In germline, CDR1 is LNHDA, CDR2 SQIVND (reference sequence). V lost 9 bases and J 3 bases, leaving 8 bases between the germline ends. This CDR3 spans 11 amino acids. CDR3 sequence: CASQGYTEAFF. In DNA, the CDR3 is TGTGCCAGCCAGGGGTACACTGAAGCTTTCTTT.

The chain recombines TRBV2 with TRBJ2-5, with TRBD2 matching over 7 bases. Trimming took 7 bases from V and 2 from J; bases not matched to a gene: 7. Germline lookup yields CDR1 SNHLY and CDR2 FYNNEI. The CDR3 extends over 14 amino acids. The CDR3 reads CASTGGRGQETQYF. CDR3 DNA: TGTGCCAGCACGGGGGGACGGGGGCAAGAGACCCAGTACTTC.

This chain links TRBV19 with TRBJ2-7; D is undetermined. V was shortened by 5 bases and J by 1 base, with 15 bases between the two germline ends. The germline gives CDR1 LNHDA, CDR2 SQIVND (reference sequence). The CDR3 runs 15 residues. The CDR3 nucleotides read TGTGCCAGTAGTCCCCACATAAAACCTTCCTACGAGCAGTACTTC. It is translated as CASSPHIKPSYEQYF.

V gene TRBV5-1 combines with J gene TRBJ2-3, with D tentatively TRBD2 (6 bases). The CDR3 loop spans 15 amino acids. Trimming cost V 1 base and J 5 bases, with 14 bases left between them. Germline V lookup: CDR1 SGHRS, CDR2 YFSETQ. In nucleotides, the CDR3 is TGCGCCAGCAGCTTGTTTAATCCGGGAGAAGATACGCAGTATTTT. This translates into CASSLFNPGEDTQYF.